This TCR beta chain appears in the sequencing data of a study of identical twins. Unique molecular identifiers were in the cDNA, with template-switch universal primer binding. Each CDR3 protein is one row after TCRdb ran MiXCR on the 5' RACE reads. Of 400,000 to 500,000 distinct CDR3 sequences listed, 13% to 15% are singletons. Trimming stripped 0 bases from V and 6 bases from J, with 8 bases between. The CDR3 runs to 14 residues. Germline loops: CDR1 KGHDR, CDR2 SFDVKD. Study results and caveats: Zero-insertion analyses might be partly confounded by invariant T cells like MAIT and iNKT. Alpha sequences out of frame and shared by twins had excess low generation probability.

Concerning this clonotype: Its antigen is as yet unknown.

This sample also appeared in a second study, on yellow fever vaccine responses in identical twins.

Specimen: CD4+ T cells sorted from blood. This clonotype was obtained from a young woman in good health. The chain recombines TRBV24-1 with TRBJ2-1; no reliable D call. CDR3 DNA: TGTGCCACCAGTGATTTGGGCAGGATCAATGAGCAGTTCTTC. This translates into CATSDLGRINEQFF.